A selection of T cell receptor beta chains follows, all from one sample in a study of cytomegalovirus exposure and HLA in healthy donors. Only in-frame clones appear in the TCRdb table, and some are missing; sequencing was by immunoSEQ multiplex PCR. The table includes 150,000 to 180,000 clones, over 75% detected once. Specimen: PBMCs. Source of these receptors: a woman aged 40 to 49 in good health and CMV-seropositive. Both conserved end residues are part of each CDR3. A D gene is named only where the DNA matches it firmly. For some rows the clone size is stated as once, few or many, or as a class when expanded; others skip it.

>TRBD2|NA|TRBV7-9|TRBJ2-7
TGTGCCAGCAGCCGCACGACTAGCGGGACTTACGAGCAGTACTTC
CASSRTTSGTYEQYF
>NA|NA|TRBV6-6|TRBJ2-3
TGTGCCAGCCTGAAGACAGTGAACGGCGGAGTGGCGAAGTATTTT
CASLKTVNGGVAKYF
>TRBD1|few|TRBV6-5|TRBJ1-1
TGTGCCAGCGGATCGACAGGGTCGAACACTGAAGCTTTCTTT
CASGSTGSNTEAFF
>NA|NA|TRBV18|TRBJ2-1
TGTGCCAGCTCACCGGAGGTGGTATTGGGTGAGCAGTTCTTC
CASSPEVVLGEQFF
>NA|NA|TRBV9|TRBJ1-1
TGTGCCAGCATGGGCGGGCAGAACACTGAAGCTTTCTTT
CASMGGQNTEAFF
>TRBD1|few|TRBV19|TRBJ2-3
TGTGCCAGTAGCCGGGACAGGGCAGATACGCAGTATTTT
CASSRDRADTQYF
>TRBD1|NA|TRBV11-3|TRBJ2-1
TGTGCCAGCAGCTTAGGACAGGGGGTATACAATGAGCAGTTCTTC
CASSLGQGVYNEQFF
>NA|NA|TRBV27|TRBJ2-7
TGTGCCAGCAGTTTAAAATCGGGTGAGCAGTACTTC
CASSLKSGEQYF
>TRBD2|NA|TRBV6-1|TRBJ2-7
TGTGCCACACAAAAGTTGGCGGGAGACCAGTACGAGCAGTACTTC
CATQKLAGDQYEQYF
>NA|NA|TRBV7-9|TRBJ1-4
TGTGCCAGCAGCCCAAAAAATGAAAAACTGTTTTTT
CASSPKNEKLFF
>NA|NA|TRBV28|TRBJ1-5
TGTGCCAGCAGTTTAACCAGTCAGCCCCAGCATTTT
CASSLTSQPQHF
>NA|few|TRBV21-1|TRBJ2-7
TGTGCCAGCCCTAGACAGGGGTCGACCTACGAGCAGTACTTC
CASPRQGSTYEQYF